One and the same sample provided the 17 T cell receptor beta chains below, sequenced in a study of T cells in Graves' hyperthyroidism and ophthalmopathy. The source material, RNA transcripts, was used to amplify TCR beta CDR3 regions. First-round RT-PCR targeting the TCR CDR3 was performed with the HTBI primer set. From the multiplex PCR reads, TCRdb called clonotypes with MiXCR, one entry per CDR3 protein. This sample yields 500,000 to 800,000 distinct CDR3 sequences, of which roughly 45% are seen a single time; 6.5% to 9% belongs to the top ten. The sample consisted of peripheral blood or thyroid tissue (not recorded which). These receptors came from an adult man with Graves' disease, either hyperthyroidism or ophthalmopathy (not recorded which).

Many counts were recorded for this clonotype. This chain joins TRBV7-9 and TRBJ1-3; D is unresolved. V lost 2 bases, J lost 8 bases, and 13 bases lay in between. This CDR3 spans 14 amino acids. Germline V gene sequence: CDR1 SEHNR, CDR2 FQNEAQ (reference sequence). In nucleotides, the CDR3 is TGTGCCAGCAGCTTATCGGACCCCTCGGACACCATATATTTT. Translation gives CASSLSDPSDTIYF.

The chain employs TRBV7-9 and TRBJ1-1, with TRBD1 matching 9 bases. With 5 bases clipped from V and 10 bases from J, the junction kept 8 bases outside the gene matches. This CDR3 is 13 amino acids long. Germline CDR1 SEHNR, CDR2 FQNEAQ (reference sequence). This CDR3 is CASSAKQGAPAFF. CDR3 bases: TGTGCCAGCAGCGCCAAACAGGGGGCGCCAGCTTTCTTT. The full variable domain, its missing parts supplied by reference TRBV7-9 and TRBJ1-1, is DTGVSQNPRHKITKRGQNVTFRCDPISEHNRLYWYRQTLGQGPEFLTYFQNEAQLEKSRLLSDRFSAERPKGSFSTLEIQRTEQGDSAMYLCASSAKQGAPAFFGQGTRLTVV.

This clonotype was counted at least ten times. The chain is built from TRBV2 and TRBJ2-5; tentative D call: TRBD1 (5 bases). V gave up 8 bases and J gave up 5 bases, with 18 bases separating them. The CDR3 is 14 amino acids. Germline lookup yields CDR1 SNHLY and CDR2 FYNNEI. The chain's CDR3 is CASLIQGFLETQYF. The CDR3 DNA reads TGTGCCAGCCTAATTCAGGGTTTCCTGGAGACCCAGTACTTC.

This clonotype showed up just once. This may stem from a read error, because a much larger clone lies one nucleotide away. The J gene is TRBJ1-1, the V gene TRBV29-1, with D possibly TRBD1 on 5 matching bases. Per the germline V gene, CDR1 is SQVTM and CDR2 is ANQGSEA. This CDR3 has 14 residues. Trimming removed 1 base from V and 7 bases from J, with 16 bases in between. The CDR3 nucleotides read TGCAGCGTTGAAGGTGGGGCGTTCTCGGGTGAAGCTTTCTTT. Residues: CSVEGGAFSGEAFF.

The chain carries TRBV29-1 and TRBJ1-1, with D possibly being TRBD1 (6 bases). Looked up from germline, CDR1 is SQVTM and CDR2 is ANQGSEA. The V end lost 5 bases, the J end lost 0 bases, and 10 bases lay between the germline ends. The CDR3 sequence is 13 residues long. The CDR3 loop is CSVIQGMNTEAFF. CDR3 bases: TGCAGCGTTATACAGGGCATGAACACTGAAGCTTTCTTT.

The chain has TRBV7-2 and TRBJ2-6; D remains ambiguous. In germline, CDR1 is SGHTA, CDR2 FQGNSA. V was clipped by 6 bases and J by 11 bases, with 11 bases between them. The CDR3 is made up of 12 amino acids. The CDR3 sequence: CASSPTAYVLTF. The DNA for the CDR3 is TGTGCCAGCAGTCCAACAGCCTACGTCCTGACTTTC.

In DNA, the CDR3 is TGTGCCAGCAGTTCCGCGGGGGTGGGGGCCAACGTCCTGACTTTC. Translating gives CASSSAGVGANVLTF. The chain couples TRBV28 to TRBJ2-6, with 7 bases matching TRBD2. Per germline, CDR1 MDHEN and CDR2 SYDVKM. V was pared by 4 bases and J by 4 bases, with 4 bases of the junction left unmatched. This CDR3 has 15 residues.

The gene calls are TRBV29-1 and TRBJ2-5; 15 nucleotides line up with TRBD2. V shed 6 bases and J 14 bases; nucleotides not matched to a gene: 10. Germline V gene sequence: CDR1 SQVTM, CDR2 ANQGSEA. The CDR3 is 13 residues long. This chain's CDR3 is CSVRQGTSGRSYF. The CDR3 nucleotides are TGCAGCGTCCGACAGGGGACTAGCGGGAGGTCATACTTC.

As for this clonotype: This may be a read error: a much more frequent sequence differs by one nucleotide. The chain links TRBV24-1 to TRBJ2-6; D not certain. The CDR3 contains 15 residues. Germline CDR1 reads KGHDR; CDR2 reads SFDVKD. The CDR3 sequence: CATSENYPGTNVLTF. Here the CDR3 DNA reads TGTGCCACCAGTGAAAATTACCCTGGGACCAACGTCCTGACTTTC.

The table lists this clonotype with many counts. The CDR3 reads CASSLEHGPREQYF. The CDR3 DNA reads as TGTGCCAGCAGCTTGGAGCATGGGCCGCGCGAGCAGTACTTC. The chain has TRBV7-8 and TRBJ2-7; D unresolved. The CDR3 is 14 amino acids. The ends were cut back, 3 bases at V and 6 bases at J, with 15 bases in the middle. Germline values: CDR1 SGHVS, CDR2 FQNEAQ.

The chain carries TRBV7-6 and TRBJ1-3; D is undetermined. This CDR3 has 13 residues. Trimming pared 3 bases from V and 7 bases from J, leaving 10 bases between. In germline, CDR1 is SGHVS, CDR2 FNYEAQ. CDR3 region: CASSFTAMNTIYF. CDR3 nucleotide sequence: TGTGCCAGCAGCTTCACCGCGATGAACACCATATATTTT. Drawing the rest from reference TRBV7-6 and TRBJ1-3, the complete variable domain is GAGVSQSPRYKVTKRGQDVALRCDPISGHVSLYWYRQALGQGPEFLTYFNYEAQQDKSGLPNDRFSAERPEGSISTLTIQRTEQRDSAMYRCASSFTAMNTIYFGEGSWLTVV.

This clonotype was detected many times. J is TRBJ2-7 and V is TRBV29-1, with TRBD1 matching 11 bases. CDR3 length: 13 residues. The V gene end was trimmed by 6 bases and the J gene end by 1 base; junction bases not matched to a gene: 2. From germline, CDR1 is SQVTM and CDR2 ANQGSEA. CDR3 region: CSVGTGGSYEQYF. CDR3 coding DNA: TGCAGCGTGGGGACAGGGGGGTCCTACGAGCAGTACTTC.

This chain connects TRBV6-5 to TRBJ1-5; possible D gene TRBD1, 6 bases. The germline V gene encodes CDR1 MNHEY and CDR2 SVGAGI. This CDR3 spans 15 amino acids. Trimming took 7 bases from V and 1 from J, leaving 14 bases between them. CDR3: CASTEGGGSNQPQHF. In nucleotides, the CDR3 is TGTGCCAGCACAGAAGGGGGTGGAAGCAATCAGCCCCAGCATTTT.

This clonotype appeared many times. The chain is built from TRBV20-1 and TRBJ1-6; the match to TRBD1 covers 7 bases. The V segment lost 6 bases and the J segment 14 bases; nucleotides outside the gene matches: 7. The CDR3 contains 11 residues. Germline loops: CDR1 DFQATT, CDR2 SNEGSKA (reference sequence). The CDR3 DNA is TGCAGTGCCAGGGACAGCCATTCCCTCCACTTT. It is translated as CSARDSHSLHF.

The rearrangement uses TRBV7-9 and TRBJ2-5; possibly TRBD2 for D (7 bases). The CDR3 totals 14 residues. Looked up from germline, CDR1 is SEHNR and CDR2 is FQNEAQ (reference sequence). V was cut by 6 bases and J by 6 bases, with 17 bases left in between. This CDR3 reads CASSWSGGGKTQYF. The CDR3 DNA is TGTGCCAGCAGTTGGTCGGGGGGCGGAAAGACCCAGTACTTC.

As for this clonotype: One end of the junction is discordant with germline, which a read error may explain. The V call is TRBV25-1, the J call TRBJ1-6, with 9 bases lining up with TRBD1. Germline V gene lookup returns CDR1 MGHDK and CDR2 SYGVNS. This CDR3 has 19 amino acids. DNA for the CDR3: TGCGCCAGCAGCCGGGATAGGGGGGCCGTGACAGGGGGACTGTCACCCCTCCACTTT. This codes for CASSRDRGAVTGGLSPLHF. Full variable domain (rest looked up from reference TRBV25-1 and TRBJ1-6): EADIYQTPRYLVIGTGKKITLECSQTMGHDKMYWYQQDPGMELHLIHYSYGVNSTEKGDLSSESTVSRIRTEHFPLTLESARPSHTSQYLCASSRDRGAVTGGLSPLHFGNGTRLTVT.

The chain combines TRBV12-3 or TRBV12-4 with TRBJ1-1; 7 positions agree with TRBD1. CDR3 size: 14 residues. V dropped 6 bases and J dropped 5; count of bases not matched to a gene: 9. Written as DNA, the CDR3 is TGTGCCAGCAGATCCCTGGCCAGGGGGACTGAAGCTTTCTTT. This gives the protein CASRSLARGTEAFF.